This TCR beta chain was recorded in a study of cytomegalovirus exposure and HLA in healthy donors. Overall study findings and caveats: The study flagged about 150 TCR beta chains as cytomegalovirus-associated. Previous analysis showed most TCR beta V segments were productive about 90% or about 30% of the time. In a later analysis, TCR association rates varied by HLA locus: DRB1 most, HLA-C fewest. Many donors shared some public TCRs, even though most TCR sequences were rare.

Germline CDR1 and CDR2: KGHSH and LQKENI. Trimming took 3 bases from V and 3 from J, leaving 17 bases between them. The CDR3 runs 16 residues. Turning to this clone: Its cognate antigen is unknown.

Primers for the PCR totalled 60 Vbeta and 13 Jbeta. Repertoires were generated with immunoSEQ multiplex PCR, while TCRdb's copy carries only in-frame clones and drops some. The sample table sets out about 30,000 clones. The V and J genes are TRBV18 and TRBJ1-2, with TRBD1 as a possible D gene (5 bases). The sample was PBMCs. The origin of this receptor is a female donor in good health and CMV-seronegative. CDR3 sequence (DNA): TGTGCCAGCTCACCCTCGCAGGGCACCAGGGACTATGGCTACACCTTC. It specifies CASSPSQGTRDYGYTF.